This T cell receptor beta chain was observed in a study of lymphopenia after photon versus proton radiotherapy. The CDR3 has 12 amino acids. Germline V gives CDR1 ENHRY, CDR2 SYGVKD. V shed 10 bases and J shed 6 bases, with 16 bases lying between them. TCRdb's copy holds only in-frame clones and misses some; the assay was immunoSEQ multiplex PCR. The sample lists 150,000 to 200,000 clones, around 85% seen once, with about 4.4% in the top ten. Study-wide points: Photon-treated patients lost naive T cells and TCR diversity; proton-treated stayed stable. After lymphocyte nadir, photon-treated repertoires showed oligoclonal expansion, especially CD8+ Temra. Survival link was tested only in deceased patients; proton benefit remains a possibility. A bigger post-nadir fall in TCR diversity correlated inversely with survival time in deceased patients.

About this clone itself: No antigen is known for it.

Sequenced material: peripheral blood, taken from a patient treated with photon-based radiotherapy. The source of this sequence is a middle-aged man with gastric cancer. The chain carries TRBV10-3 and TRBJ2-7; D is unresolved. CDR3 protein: CASGPSGPEQYF. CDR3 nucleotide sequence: TGTGCCAGCGGACCCTCCGGACCCGAGCAGTACTTC.